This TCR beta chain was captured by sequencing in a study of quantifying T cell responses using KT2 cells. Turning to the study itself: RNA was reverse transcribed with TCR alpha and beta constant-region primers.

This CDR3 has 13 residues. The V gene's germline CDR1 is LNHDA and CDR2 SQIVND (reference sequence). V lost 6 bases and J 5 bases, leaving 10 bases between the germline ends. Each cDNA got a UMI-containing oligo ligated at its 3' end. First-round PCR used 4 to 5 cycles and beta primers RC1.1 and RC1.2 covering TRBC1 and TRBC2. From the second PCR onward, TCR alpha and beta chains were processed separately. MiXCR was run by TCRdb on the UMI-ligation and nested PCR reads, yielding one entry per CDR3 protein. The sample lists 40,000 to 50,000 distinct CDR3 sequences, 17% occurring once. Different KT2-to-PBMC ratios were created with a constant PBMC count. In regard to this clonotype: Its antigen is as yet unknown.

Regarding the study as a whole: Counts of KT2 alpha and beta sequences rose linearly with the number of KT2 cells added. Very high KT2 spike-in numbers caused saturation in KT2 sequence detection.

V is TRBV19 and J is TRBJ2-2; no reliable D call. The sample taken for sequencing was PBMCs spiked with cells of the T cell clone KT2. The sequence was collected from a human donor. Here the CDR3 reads CASRNVGTGELFF. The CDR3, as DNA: TGTGCCAGTAGGAACGTGGGAACCGGGGAGCTGTTTTTT. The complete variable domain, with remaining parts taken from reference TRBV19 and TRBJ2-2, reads DGGITQSPKYLFRKEGQNVTLSCEQNLNHDAMYWYRQDPGQGLRLIYYSQIVNDFQKGDIAEGYSVSREKKESFPLTVTSAQKNPTAFYLCASRNVGTGELFFGEGSRLTVL.